This T cell receptor beta chain was recorded in a study of T cell changes during pregnancy in multiple sclerosis. Method: immunoSEQ multiplex PCR; TCRdb's copy keeps in-frame clones and lacks some. Seen here are 80,000 to 95,000 clones, approximately 92% observed once, and the top ten hold 1.3% to 1.5%. V lost 7 bases, J lost 4 bases, and 10 bases lay in between. This CDR3 region has 12 residues. The germline gives CDR1 MNHNS, CDR2 SASEGT. The chain has TRBV6-1 and TRBJ1-1, with D tentatively TRBD1 (5 bases). Sequenced here: peripheral blood, sampled in the third trimester of pregnancy. This receptor was taken from a female donor in good health, enrolled as a control in a pregnancy study. In nucleotides, the CDR3 is TGTGCCAGCACCGAACAGGCCACTGAAGCTTTCTTT. Amino acids: CASTEQATEAFF.